Following are 30 T cell receptor beta chains from one sample sequenced in a study of T cell repertoires in cytomegalovirus infection. TCRdb fed the reads into MiXCR, producing one record per CDR3 protein. This sample carries about 460,000 distinct CDR3 sequences, 11% of them seen once, and the ten largest clones take roughly a tenth. Sequences were obtained from PBMCs. The receptors were gathered from a human donor in good health (CMV status not recorded). Some clones in this sample may be carry-over from other donors' samples.

This clonotype was found many times. V is TRBV2 and J is TRBJ2-3; D is unresolved. The CDR3 runs to 15 residues. Trimming removed 7 bases from V and 6 bases from J, with 20 bases in between. Per the germline V gene, CDR1 is SNHLY and CDR2 is FYNNEI. As DNA, the CDR3 is TGTGCCAGCACCGAGGTGACGTTGGTATTGGATACGCAGTATTTT. Translation: CASTEVTLVLDTQYF. Full variable domain (missing parts from reference TRBV2 and TRBJ2-3): EPEVTQTPSHQVTQMGQEVILRCVPISNHLYFYWYRQILGQKVEFLVSFYNNEISEKSEIFDDQFSVERPDGSNFTLKIRSTKLEDSAMYFCASTEVTLVLDTQYFGPGTRLTVL.

The chain is built from TRBV4-1 and TRBJ2-5; D could derive from TRBD1 or TRBD2 (6 bases each). This CDR3 has 16 residues. Trimming took off 0 bases at V and 6 bases at J, with 17 bases between the two ends. Germline assignment: CDR1 MGHRA and CDR2 YSYEKL. The CDR3 here is CASSQDWGQGRKTQYF. The DNA for the CDR3 is TGCGCCAGCAGCCAAGATTGGGGGCAGGGGAGGAAGACCCAGTACTTC.

This clonotype was counted ten times or more. V gene TRBV6-1 combines with J gene TRBJ1-3, with a tentative D call TRBD1 (5 bases). Germline lookup yields CDR1 MNHNS and CDR2 SASEGT. V was pared by 8 bases and J by 0 bases, with 14 bases between. The CDR3 covers 15 residues. The CDR3 nucleotides are TGTGCCAGCGGGGACGGAGCAAACTCTGGAAACACCATATATTTT. This gives the protein CASGDGANSGNTIYF.

Ten or more counts support this clonotype. The gene calls are TRBV7-9 and TRBJ2-5; no clear D. V gave up 6 bases and J gave up 3 bases, with 11 bases separating them. Germline CDR1 SEHNR, CDR2 FQNEAQ (reference sequence). The CDR3 totals 13 residues. Here the CDR3 reads CASRPDNKETQYF. CDR3 nucleotide sequence: TGTGCCAGCAGACCCGACAATAAAGAGACCCAGTACTTC.

This clonotype showed up just a few times. CDR3 loop: CSARDGHRGDYGYTF. CDR3 nucleotides: TGCAGTGCTAGAGATGGGCACAGGGGAGACTATGGCTACACCTTC. The rearrangement uses TRBV20-1 and TRBJ1-2; 7 positions match TRBD1. The junction had 7 bases not matched to a gene; V was cut back by 0 bases and J by 3 bases. The CDR3 length is 15 residues. Germline assignment: CDR1 DFQATT and CDR2 SNEGSKA (reference sequence).

In its sample, this clonotype was seen a few times. The chain combines TRBV7-3 with TRBJ1-2; D is possibly TRBD1 (5 bases). Germline V lookup: CDR1 SGHTA, CDR2 FQGTGA. V gave up 6 bases and J gave up 6 bases, with 17 bases separating them. CDR3 length: 14 amino acids. CDR3 sequence (DNA): TGTGCCAGCAGTCCCAGCGCGGGGGTGGATGGCTACACCTTC. Protein sequence: CASSPSAGVDGYTF. Variable domain in full (rest from reference TRBV7-3 and TRBJ1-2): GAGVSQTPSNKVTEKGKYVELRCDPISGHTALYWYRQSLGQGPEFLIYFQGTGAADDSGLPNDRFFAVRPEGSVSTLKIQRTERGDSAVYLCASSPSAGVDGYTFGSGTRLTVV.

This chain uses TRBV20-1 with TRBJ2-7; possible D gene TRBD1, 6 bases. Germline-derived CDR1 and CDR2 are DFQATT and SNEGSKA (reference sequence). V was cut by 5 bases and J by 6 bases, with 17 bases left in between. The CDR3 totals 13 residues. The CDR3 loop reads CSAGQLGTTEQYF. Here the CDR3 DNA reads TGCAGTGCTGGACAGTTAGGGACGACCGAGCAGTACTTC.

The sample holds many counts of this clonotype. The rearrangement uses TRBV5-6 and TRBJ1-1; 8 bases are a match to TRBD1. With V trimmed by 4 bases and J by 3 bases, 8 bases remained unmatched. This CDR3 has 15 residues. CDR1 and CDR2 (germline): SGHDT, YYEEEE. Written as DNA, the CDR3 is TGTGCCAGCAGCCCGGGGGGCAGGGGGCACACTGAAGCTTTCTTT. Translation gives CASSPGGRGHTEAFF.

The table lists this clonotype with many counts. The chain has TRBV7-2 and TRBJ2-7, with 7 bases fitting TRBD2. Germline values: CDR1 SGHTA, CDR2 FQGNSA. The CDR3 has 15 amino acids. With V trimmed by 1 base and J by 3 bases, 6 bases remained unmatched. CDR3 region: CASSLGLGTNYEQYF. The CDR3, as DNA: TGTGCCAGCAGCTTAGGACTAGGGACTAACTACGAGCAGTACTTC.

At least ten counts were recorded for this clonotype. V usage is TRBV7-9 and J usage is TRBJ2-5; the D is unclear. The CDR3 totals 14 residues. V lost 5 bases and J 4 bases, leaving 14 bases between the germline ends. CDR1 is SEHNR, CDR2 FQNEAQ, per germline (reference sequence). CDR3 region: CASSPFSLGETQYF. The CDR3 region has the DNA TGTGCCAGCAGCCCGTTCAGCCTGGGAGAGACCCAGTACTTC.

This clonotype was detected many times. This CDR3 is CASTLWGSGNYGYTF. CDR3 bases: TGTGCCAGCACCTTATGGGGGTCGGGGAACTATGGCTACACCTTC. The gene calls are TRBV12-3 or TRBV12-4 and TRBJ1-2, with D perhaps TRBD1 (5 bases). The CDR3 contains 15 residues. The V gene lost 7 bases and the J gene lost 2 bases, with 17 bases spanning the gap.

The chain recombines TRBV5-1 with TRBJ2-5; D might be TRBD2 (5 bases). CDR3 length equals 17 residues. Trimming cost V 1 base and J 2 bases, with 18 bases left between them. CDR1 and CDR2 from the germline V gene are SGHRS and YFSETQ. As DNA, the CDR3 is TGCGCCAGCAGCTTGTTAAGGAAACCGGGATTTCAAGAGACCCAGTACTTC. Protein product: CASSLLRKPGFQETQYF.

This clonotype was counted a few times. The CDR3 DNA reads TGTGCCAGCAGTTTATTAGGGCAGTTGGGCACTGAAGCTTTCTTT. Residues: CASSLLGQLGTEAFF. V gene TRBV28 combines with J gene TRBJ1-1; D remains unclear. The CDR3 is 15 residues long. V shed 1 base and J shed 4 bases, with 13 bases lying between them. Germline V gene data show CDR1 as MDHEN and CDR2 as SYDVKM. The whole variable domain, remainder taken from reference TRBV28 and TRBJ1-1, is DVKVTQSSRYLVKRTGEKVFLECVQDMDHENMFWYRQDPGLGLRLIYFSYDVKMKEKGDIPEGYSVSREKKERFSLILESASTNQTSMYLCASSLLGQLGTEAFFGQGTRLTVV.

This clonotype was counted between two and nine times. J is TRBJ1-5 and V is TRBV18; D not certain. The CDR3 consists of 13 residues. V was trimmed by 2 bases and J by 5 bases, leaving 7 bases between them. The V gene's germline CDR1 is KGHSH and CDR2 LQKENI. The CDR3 DNA sequence: TGTGCCAGCTCACCAGGGAACCATCAGCCCCAGCATTTT. This sequence encodes CASSPGNHQPQHF.

The chain links TRBV30 to TRBJ1-1, with D possibly matching TRBD1 (5 bases). The V gene's germline CDR1 is GTSNPN and CDR2 SVGIG (reference sequence). V was clipped by 1 base and J by 0 bases, with 12 bases between them. The CDR3 has 15 residues. In nucleotides, the CDR3 is TGTGCCTGGAGTGATGGAAGGGACCTGAACACTGAAGCTTTCTTT. This encodes CAWSDGRDLNTEAFF.

This clonotype was detected a few times. As DNA, the CDR3 is TGTGCCAGCAGTGACCCCCCAGGGGGTTCCTACGAGCAGTACTTC. It is translated as CASSDPPGGSYEQYF. The rearrangement uses TRBV6-1 and TRBJ2-7, with 7 bases matching TRBD1. Germline values: CDR1 MNHNS, CDR2 SASEGT. The CDR3 has 15 amino acids. V lost 3 bases to trimming and J lost 1 base; unmatched junction nucleotides: 6.

This clonotype was recorded many times. The gene calls are TRBV6-6 and TRBJ1-2; tentatively, D is TRBD1 (6 bases). The germline V gene encodes CDR1 MNHNY and CDR2 SVGAGI (reference sequence). V lost 5 bases and J lost 1, with 14 bases in between. The CDR3 runs to 15 residues. CDR3: CASSPGQPVNYGYTF. In DNA form, the CDR3 reads TGTGCCAGCAGTCCCGGACAGCCCGTTAACTATGGCTACACCTTC.

This clonotype was seen ten or more times. The V and J genes are TRBV11-1 and TRBJ2-1, with 14 bases lining up with TRBD2. The CDR3 covers 19 residues. Germline CDR1 SGHAT, CDR2 FQDESV (reference sequence). The trim removed 0 bases at V and 6 bases at J, leaving 10 bases unmatched. DNA of the CDR3: TGTGCCAGCAGCTTAGCCGGGACTAGCGGGAGTTGGTTTGGCAATGAGCAGTTCTTC. This sequence encodes CASSLAGTSGSWFGNEQFF.

This clonotype was detected ten times or more. The chain joins TRBV5-1 to TRBJ1-6, with no clear D. Germline CDR1 is SGHRS and CDR2 is YFSETQ. The CDR3 covers 16 residues. V was clipped by 0 bases and J by 3 bases, with 10 bases between them. The CDR3: CASSLEAASYNSPLHF. DNA of the CDR3: TGCGCCAGCAGCTTGGAAGCCGCAAGCTATAATTCACCCCTCCACTTT.

This clonotype was counted many times. This chain links TRBV15 with TRBJ1-3; D is possibly TRBD1 (5 bases). From germline, CDR1 is LNHNV and CDR2 YYDKDF (reference sequence). V lost 0 bases, J lost 0 bases, and 15 bases lay in between. The CDR3 is 18 amino acids. The chain's CDR3 is CATSRDLVTGYSGNTIYF. The CDR3 DNA follows: TGTGCCACCAGCAGAGATCTGGTAACAGGATACTCTGGAAACACCATATATTTT.

This clonotype has ten or more counts. The chain links TRBV13 to TRBJ2-3, with 12 positions matching TRBD2. The CDR3 is 16 residues long. J was trimmed by 8 bases and V by 7 bases; bases with no gene match: 13. Looked up from germline, CDR1 is PRHDT and CDR2 is FYEKMQ (reference sequence). The CDR3 DNA sequence: TGTGCCAGCACCTCTTGGAAGACTAGCGGGGGCGGTACGCAGTATTTT. Translated: CASTSWKTSGGGTQYF.

This clonotype was seen repeatedly, ten times or more. This chain links TRBV20-1 with TRBJ1-5; 8 nucleotides match TRBD1. The V and J ends lost 7 bases and 2 bases, in that order; junction bases with no gene match: 7. The germline V gene has CDR1 DFQATT and CDR2 SNEGSKA (reference sequence). The CDR3 runs to 14 residues. CDR3: CSVGQGWGNQPQHF. Written as DNA, the CDR3 is TGCAGTGTAGGACAGGGATGGGGCAATCAGCCCCAGCATTTT.

This clonotype was detected ten times or more. This chain links TRBV5-1 with TRBJ2-7; TRBD1 aligns across 8 bases. CDR1 and CDR2 (germline): SGHRS, YFSETQ. J gave up 7 bases and V 4 bases, and 1 base lay outside the gene matches. This CDR3 has 11 residues. CDR3 DNA sequence: TGCGCCAGCAGCGGACAGGGTGAGCAGTACTTC. Translation: CASSGQGEQYF.

In this sample, this clonotype turned up many times. This chain joins TRBV10-3 and TRBJ2-5; 8 bases fit TRBD2. The length of the CDR3 is 17 residues. Germline V gives CDR1 ENHRY, CDR2 SYGVKD. V was clipped by 2 bases and J by 3 bases; unmatched bases: 11. CDR3 nucleotide sequence: TGTGCCATCAGTGAGCCCCCTGGGACTAGGGGAGAAGAGACCCAGTACTTC. Protein product: CAISEPPGTRGEETQYF.

This clonotype came up a few times. This chain links TRBV18 with TRBJ2-1, with a possible D match to TRBD1 (6 bases). The length of the CDR3 is 18 residues. The germline CDR1 and CDR2 sequences are KGHSH and LQKENI. The germline V and J ends were trimmed by 6 bases and 5 bases, with 26 bases remaining between them. Here the CDR3 DNA reads TGTGCCAGCTCCCCCAAAGGGCCAGGATCAGGGGTTAACAATGAGCAGTTCTTC. This gives the protein CASSPKGPGSGVNNEQFF.

The chain combines TRBV30 with TRBJ2-4; D unclear. Germline CDR1 is GTSNPN and CDR2 is SVGIG (reference sequence). The V gene lost 3 bases and the J gene lost 7 bases, with 7 bases spanning the gap. This CDR3 comprises 11 residues. This CDR3 reads CAWSPMNIQYF. The DNA of the CDR3 is TGTGCCTGGAGCCCTATGAACATTCAGTACTTC.

The table lists this clonotype with many counts. V usage is TRBV3-1 and J usage is TRBJ2-3; TRBD2 aligns across 7 bases. CDR1 and CDR2 from the germline V gene are LGHDT and YNNKEL (reference sequence). CDR3 length: 14 amino acids. The ends lost 4 bases at V and 6 bases at J; junction bases unmatched: 7. The CDR3 DNA is TGTGCCAGCAGCCCCCAGCCGGGGGGTGATACGCAGTATTTT. This translates into CASSPQPGGDTQYF.

The chain is built from TRBV20-1 and TRBJ2-1; the D gene is possibly TRBD1 (6 bases). V lost 3 bases and J 4 bases, leaving 7 bases between the germline ends. This CDR3 is 12 amino acids long. Per germline, CDR1 DFQATT and CDR2 SNEGSKA (reference sequence). CDR3 DNA sequence: TGCAGTGCTAGGGACAGTTACAATGAGCAGTTCTTC. Amino acid sequence: CSARDSYNEQFF.

This clonotype was seen repeatedly, ten times or more. V gene TRBV7-9 combines with J gene TRBJ2-1; TRBD2 matches at 12 bases. CDR3 length equals 15 residues. Germline V gene lookup returns CDR1 SEHNR and CDR2 FQNEAQ (reference sequence). The junction had 3 bases not matched to a gene; V was cut back by 5 bases and J by 4 bases. The CDR3 nucleotides are TGTGCCAGCAGCCGGACTAGCGGGGATTACAATGAGCAGTTCTTC. Translating gives CASSRTSGDYNEQFF. The full variable domain, completed using reference TRBV7-9 and TRBJ2-1, is DTGVSQNPRHKITKRGQNVTFRCDPISEHNRLYWYRQTLGQGPEFLTYFQNEAQLEKSRLLSDRFSAERPKGSFSTLEIQRTEQGDSAMYLCASSRTSGDYNEQFFGPGTRLTVL.

The J gene is TRBJ2-7, the V gene TRBV6-2 or TRBV6-3; D remains unclear. Trimming removed 6 bases from V and 6 bases from J, with 15 bases in between. The CDR3 totals 13 residues. Per the germline V gene, CDR1 is MNHEY and CDR2 is SVGEGT. The DNA of the CDR3 is TGTGCCAGCAGCCCGGTTAGGGAAGGCGAGCAGTACTTC. This gives the protein CASSPVREGEQYF.